These 15 T cell receptor beta chains came from one sample sequenced in a study of T cell changes during pregnancy in multiple sclerosis. Sequencing used immunoSEQ multiplex PCR; TCRdb keeps in-frame clones, though not all of them. The sample records tens of thousands of clones, approximately 90% being singletons. The starting material was CD4+ T cells from peripheral blood mononuclear cells, obtained after pregnancy. All receptors come from a female donor with multiple sclerosis, enrolled in a pregnancy study.

The V call is TRBV5-1, the J call TRBJ2-5, with a possible D match to TRBD2 (6 bases). Deletions cut 0 bases from V and 3 bases from J, with 12 bases between. This CDR3 region has 15 residues. Germline V CDR1 and CDR2: SGHRS, YFSETQ. The CDR3, as DNA: TGCGCCAGCAGCTTGGGGCCGGGGGTAGAAGAGACCCAGTACTTC. It specifies CASSLGPGVEETQYF.

This chain joins TRBV14 and TRBJ2-7, with D possibly being TRBD1 (6 bases). Trimming took 4 bases from V and 9 from J, leaving 28 bases between them. The CDR3 covers 17 residues. Germline CDR1 SGHDN, CDR2 FVKESK. In nucleotides, the CDR3 is TGTGCCAGCAGCCGACTACTTACCGGGACAAGGGAACTCGGGCAGTACTTC. The encoded protein is CASSRLLTGTRELGQYF.

This sequence joins TRBV11-1 and TRBJ2-3, with 10 bases lining up with TRBD2. Losses at the gene ends were 0 bases for V and 0 bases for J; bases not matched to a gene: 0. The germline V gene encodes CDR1 SGHAT and CDR2 FQDESV (reference sequence). This CDR3 is 16 amino acids long. In nucleotides, the CDR3 is TGTGCCAGCAGCTTAGCGACTAGCGGGAGCACAGATACGCAGTATTTT. Its protein is CASSLATSGSTDTQYF.

This chain joins TRBV6-6 and TRBJ1-4, with TRBD1 as a possible D gene (6 bases). The CDR3 contains 15 residues. V gave up 0 bases and J gave up 5 bases, with 10 bases separating them. Germline V gene lookup returns CDR1 MNHNY and CDR2 SVGAGI (reference sequence). The CDR3 coding sequence is TGTGCCAGCAGTTACTCGAGGACAGTCAATGAAAAACTGTTTTTT. Translated: CASSYSRTVNEKLFF.

CDR3 in amino acids: CASSLTQGGEKLFF. In nucleotides, the CDR3 is TGTGCCAGCAGCTTGACTCAGGGAGGAGAAAAACTGTTTTTT. The chain links TRBV6-5 to TRBJ1-4; maybe TRBD1 (5 bases). Per the germline V gene, CDR1 is MNHEY and CDR2 is SVGAGI. V shed 6 bases and J shed 8 bases, with 16 bases lying between them. This CDR3 has 14 residues.

This chain links TRBV5-1 with TRBJ2-1; 8 bases map to TRBD1. V dropped 0 bases and J dropped 8; count of bases not matched to a gene: 1. Germline CDR1 reads SGHRS; CDR2 reads YFSETQ. This CDR3 spans 13 amino acids. The CDR3 nucleotides are TGCGCCAGCAGCTTGGTGACAGGGGATGAGCAGTTCTTC. It yields the protein CASSLVTGDEQFF.

V gene TRBV4-1 combines with J gene TRBJ2-1; D remains ambiguous. Looked up from germline, CDR1 is MGHRA and CDR2 is YSYEKL. The CDR3 sequence is 17 residues long. Deletions cut 4 bases from V and 0 bases from J, with 16 bases between. CDR3 protein: CASSPIKAASSYNEQFF. The DNA for the CDR3 is TGCGCCAGCAGCCCCATAAAGGCGGCTAGCTCCTACAATGAGCAGTTCTTC.

The chain recombines TRBV6-5 with TRBJ1-5, with D possibly being TRBD1 (5 bases). V shed 6 bases and J shed 4 bases, with 16 bases lying between them. The length of the CDR3 is 15 residues. Per germline, CDR1 MNHEY and CDR2 SVGAGI. Written as DNA, the CDR3 is TGTGCCAGCAGAACCCGGGGGGGGGTTAATCAGCCCCAGCATTTT. Its protein product is CASRTRGGVNQPQHF.

The chain recombines TRBV13 with TRBJ1-5, with TRBD1 as a possible D gene (5 bases). Germline V gives CDR1 PRHDT, CDR2 FYEKMQ (reference sequence). The V and J ends lost 5 bases and 5 bases respectively, with 19 bases between them. The CDR3 loop spans 16 amino acids. The CDR3, as DNA: TGTGCCAGCAGCGCTGGACTCCTGGGGGGGGATCAGCCCCAGCATTTT. Amino acids: CASSAGLLGGDQPQHF.

The J gene is TRBJ1-5, the V gene TRBV5-6, with D uncertain. CDR1 is SGHDT and CDR2 is YYEEEE in the germline V gene. This CDR3 region has 15 residues. Trimming removed 0 bases at V and 1 base at J, with 8 bases between. The CDR3 coding sequence is TGTGCCAGCAGCTTGGCCAAGAGAAGCAATCAGCCCCAGCATTTT. This codes for CASSLAKRSNQPQHF.

J is TRBJ2-3 and V is TRBV27, with TRBD2 matching over 13 bases. The CDR3 extends over 18 amino acids. J lost 3 bases, V lost 4 bases, and 10 bases had no gene match. Germline CDR1 is MNHEY and CDR2 is SMNVEV (reference sequence). CDR3 sequence reads: CASSSGLAGRLRTDTQYF. CDR3 coding DNA: TGTGCCAGCAGTTCGGGACTAGCGGGACGACTGAGGACAGATACGCAGTATTTT.

V gene TRBV7-9 combines with J gene TRBJ2-7, with 9 bases identical to TRBD1. The germline CDR1 and CDR2 sequences are SEHNR and FQNEAQ (reference sequence). The CDR3 extends over 14 amino acids. V dropped 8 bases and J dropped 5; count of bases not matched to a gene: 10. The CDR3 region is CASEKQGAKHEQYF. The CDR3 DNA reads TGTGCCAGCGAGAAACAGGGGGCAAAGCACGAGCAGTACTTC.

This clone was counted once. V usage is TRBV29-1 and J usage is TRBJ2-7, with 9 bases that match TRBD1. The germline V gene encodes CDR1 SQVTM and CDR2 ANQGSEA. The CDR3 loop spans 15 amino acids. V lost 0 bases and J lost 5; bases outside the gene matches: 8. The CDR3 spells CSVEDLNRGLNEQYF. The CDR3 DNA reads as TGCAGCGTTGAAGATTTAAACAGGGGGCTGAACGAGCAGTACTTC.

This chain links TRBV5-1 with TRBJ2-1; D is undetermined. There are 14 residues in the CDR3. V gave up 0 bases and J gave up 2 bases, with 6 bases separating them. Germline-derived CDR1 and CDR2 are SGHRS and YFSETQ. CDR3 coding DNA: TGCGCCAGCAGCTTGGCACAGCCCTACAATGAGCAGTTCTTC. It specifies CASSLAQPYNEQFF.

As to this clone: This CDR3 is also generated by other DNA sequences in the sample. The V gene is TRBV6-1, the J gene TRBJ2-6; 8 positions agree with TRBD1. V lost 6 bases and J lost 0; bases outside the gene matches: 1. In germline, CDR1 is MNHNS, CDR2 SASEGT. The CDR3 loop spans 15 amino acids. CDR3 loop: CASRTGGSGANVLTF. The CDR3 DNA is TGTGCCAGCAGAACAGGGGGCTCTGGGGCCAACGTCCTGACTTTC.